This is a list of T cell receptor beta chains from one sample in a study of early T cells in non-severe SARS-CoV-2 infection. TCRdb processed the 5' RACE reads anew with MiXCR; each CDR3 protein has one entry. The sample lists approximately 49,000 distinct CDR3 sequences, 12% occurring once. The specimen sequenced was whole blood. The receptors derive from an adult who was a healthcare worker with PCR-confirmed SARS-CoV-2 infection or an uninfected control (not recorded which). Each CDR3 is given with its conserved first and last residue. The D gene is left open where the match is weak. Clone size is stated in some rows and not others, as once, few, many or a class when expanded.

v_gene,d_gene,abundance,j_gene,CDR3aa,CDR3nt
TRBV27,-,-,TRBJ2-2,CASSLYGGRSNTGELFF,TGTGCCAGCAGTTTATACGGGGGCCGGTCGAACACCGGGGAGCTGTTTTTT
TRBV7-8,-,many,TRBJ1-3,CASSPSQRTNSGNTIYF,TGTGCCAGCAGCCCCTCACAAAGGACAAACTCTGGAAACACCATATATTTT
TRBV27,TRBD1,few,TRBJ2-3,CASSLRTGGDTQYF,TGTGCCAGCAGTTTACGGACAGGGGGAGATACGCAGTATTTT
TRBV13,-,many,TRBJ1-1,CASSLGQGTEAFF,TGTGCCAGCAGCTTAGGCCAAGGGACTGAAGCTTTCTTT
TRBV6-5,TRBD1,many,TRBJ2-6,CASSYTSGGSGANVLTF,TGTGCCAGCAGTTACACATCAGGGGGCTCTGGGGCCAACGTCCTGACTTTC
TRBV12-3/TRBV12-4,-,many,TRBJ1-3,CASSLTGGNTIYF,TGTGCCAGCAGTTTAACAGGAGGAAACACCATATATTTT
TRBV6-4,-,many,TRBJ2-7,CASSDSPGTEQYF,TGTGCCAGCAGTGACTCGCCTGGGACAGAGCAGTACTTC
TRBV7-9,-,-,TRBJ2-7,CASSLEVTYF,TGTGCCAGCAGCTTGGAGGTAACGTACTTC
TRBV2,TRBD1,-,TRBJ1-1,CASIRDREAFF,TGTGCCAGCATCAGGGACAGAGAAGCTTTCTTT
TRBV28,-,-,TRBJ2-1,CASSIQGNEQFF,TGTGCCAGCAGCATACAGGGCAATGAGCAGTTCTTC
TRBV30,TRBD1,medium-sized,TRBJ1-2,CAWSRTGDGYTF,TGTGCCTGGAGTCGTACAGGGGATGGCTACACCTTC
TRBV7-2,-,-,TRBJ1-6,CASSSREGTPLHF,TGTGCCAGCAGCTCGAGGGAGGGGACACCCCTCCACTTT
TRBV9,TRBD1,many,TRBJ2-7,CASSAQGAYEQYF,TGTGCCAGCAGCGCGCAGGGGGCCTACGAGCAGTACTTC
TRBV7-6,TRBD2,many,TRBJ2-7,CASSLGLAGTYEQYF,TGTGCCAGCAGCTTAGGGCTAGCGGGTACCTACGAGCAGTACTTC
TRBV7-8,-,many,TRBJ2-6,CASSSRLSGANVLTF,TGTGCCAGCAGCTCCCGGCTCTCTGGGGCCAACGTCCTGACTTTC
TRBV5-1,TRBD2,-,TRBJ2-3,CASSLPGLAGGPTDTQYF,TGCGCCAGCAGCTTACCGGGACTAGCGGGGGGGCCGACAGATACGCAGTATTTT
TRBV28,TRBD1,few,TRBJ2-3,CASSPRQGRDTQYF,TGTGCCAGCAGTCCCCGACAGGGTCGTGATACGCAGTATTTT
TRBV12-5,-,many,TRBJ2-1,CASGLMGRGEQFF,TGTGCTAGTGGTTTGATGGGGCGAGGTGAGCAGTTCTTC
TRBV12-3/TRBV12-4,TRBD2,many,TRBJ2-1,CASSFRRGTYNEQFF,TGTGCCAGCAGTTTTAGGCGGGGGACCTACAATGAGCAGTTCTTC
TRBV7-3,TRBD2,-,TRBJ2-3,CASSLMTSGGPDTQYF,TGTGCCAGCAGCTTAATGACTAGCGGGGGCCCCGATACGCAGTATTTT
TRBV19,-,-,TRBJ2-7,CASSTWGRGSSYEQYF,TGTGCCAGTAGCACCTGGGGGAGAGGGAGCTCCTACGAGCAGTACTTC
TRBV12-3/TRBV12-4,-,many,TRBJ1-3,CASSFRASGGNTIYF,TGTGCCAGCAGTTTTCGGGCTTCGGGAGGAAACACCATATATTTT
TRBV29-1,-,few,TRBJ1-2,CSVESQAGYGYTF,TGCAGCGTTGAATCCCAGGCAGGCTATGGCTACACCTTC
TRBV28,TRBD2,-,TRBJ2-3,CVSSPQTAGVRSDTQYF,TGTGTCAGCAGTCCCCAAACGGCGGGAGTAAGGTCAGATACGCAGTATTTT